Below are 27 T cell receptor beta chains sequenced from a single sample in a study of vaccination and CD4 T cells after COVID-19. This sample's time point: late sampling 161 to 241 days after vaccination in three convalescent patients. TCRdb re-derived calls from the PCR reads in MiXCR, one entry per CDR3 protein. Among approximately 29,000 distinct CDR3 sequences listed, about half were seen once. Sequencing used CD4+ T cells from blood, obtained about 7 months after SARS-CoV-2 vaccination. These receptors were taken from a human donor who had recovered from COVID-19.

The chain recombines TRBV28 with TRBJ2-5; 14 positions agree with TRBD2. V was pared by 3 bases and J by 5 bases, with 5 bases of the junction left unmatched. Germline V gene data show CDR1 as MDHEN and CDR2 as SYDVKM. CDR3 size: 16 residues. Here the CDR3 DNA reads TGTGCCAGCAGTTTCCAGACTAGCGGGAGGGGGGAGACCCAGTACTTC. Protein sequence: CASSFQTSGRGETQYF.

This clonotype was picked up a small number of times. CDR3 in DNA: TGCAGTGCAATACCGACAGGGAGCACAGATACGCAGTATTTT. This sequence encodes CSAIPTGSTDTQYF. The chain has TRBV20-1 and TRBJ2-3, with 7 bases matching TRBD1. After removal of 6 bases from V and 0 bases from J, the junction contained 6 bases not matched to a gene. The CDR3 covers 14 residues. Germline V gene lookup returns CDR1 DFQATT and CDR2 SNEGSKA (reference sequence).

The chain combines TRBV28 with TRBJ2-3, with 13 bases lining up with TRBD2. The CDR3 is 17 residues long. V lost 3 bases and J lost 2; bases outside the gene matches: 5. Germline CDR1 and CDR2: MDHEN and SYDVKM. CDR3 residues: CASSFWTSGSVTDTQYF. The CDR3 nucleotides are TGTGCCAGCAGTTTTTGGACTAGCGGGAGTGTCACAGATACGCAGTATTTT.

The V gene is TRBV28, the J gene TRBJ2-1; D is uncertain. V was pared by 6 bases and J by 15 bases, with 21 bases between. CDR1 and CDR2 (germline): MDHEN, SYDVKM. The CDR3 spans 13 residues. CDR3 nucleotide sequence: TGTGCCAGCAGAAACCCCGAGGTCCGTTTACGGTTCTTC. It is translated as CASRNPEVRLRFF.

The chain links TRBV6-1 to TRBJ2-7; D is undetermined. CDR1 and CDR2 from the germline V gene are MNHNS and SASEGT. Trimming shortened V by 8 bases and J by 3 bases, and 8 bases separated the two germline ends. The CDR3 runs 11 residues. Here the CDR3 reads CASYGDYEQYF. The CDR3 nucleotides are TGTGCCAGCTACGGTGACTACGAGCAGTACTTC.

The chain carries TRBV7-9 and TRBJ1-5; no definite D call. The V end lost 3 bases, the J end lost 3 bases, and 9 bases lay between the germline ends. From germline, CDR1 is SEHNR and CDR2 FQNEAQ (reference sequence). CDR3 length equals 14 residues. As DNA, the CDR3 is TGTGCCAGCAGCTTGGCCCAGTCCAATCAGCCCCAGCATTTT. It yields the protein CASSLAQSNQPQHF. The full variable domain, completed using reference TRBV7-9 and TRBJ1-5, is DTGVSQNPRHKITKRGQNVTFRCDPISEHNRLYWYRQTLGQGPEFLTYFQNEAQLEKSRLLSDRFSAERPKGSFSTLEIQRTEQGDSAMYLCASSLAQSNQPQHFGDGTRLSIL.

The V call is TRBV7-9, the J call TRBJ1-2, with 7 bases fitting TRBD1. CDR1 and CDR2 from the germline V gene are SEHNR and FQNEAQ (reference sequence). The CDR3 sequence is 14 residues long. V lost 5 bases and J lost 4; bases outside the gene matches: 7. The DNA for the CDR3 is TGTGCCAGCAGCCTCGGACAGGAGGCCTATGGCTACACCTTC. As protein: CASSLGQEAYGYTF.

The chain is built from TRBV7-9 and TRBJ2-5, with 10 bases that match TRBD2. Germline V gene sequence: CDR1 SEHNR, CDR2 FQNEAQ (reference sequence). The CDR3 runs 17 residues. Trimming at V came to 1 base and at J to 0 bases, leaving 5 bases not matched to a gene. The DNA for the CDR3 is TGTGCCAGCAGCTTAGTTGTCACTAGCGGGGACCAAGAGACCCAGTACTTC. Amino acids: CASSLVVTSGDQETQYF.

The table lists this clonotype with a few counts. The gene calls are TRBV7-2 and TRBJ2-7; 14 nucleotides line up with TRBD2. The length of the CDR3 is 15 residues. The V and J ends lost 5 bases and 6 bases, in that order; junction bases with no gene match: 6. Germline CDR1 reads SGHTA; CDR2 reads FQGNSA. The CDR3 region has the DNA TGTGCCAGCAGCCCGACTAGCGGGAGGGCGAGCGAGCAGTACTTC. This codes for CASSPTSGRASEQYF.

The chain recombines TRBV30 with TRBJ2-3; D is undetermined. Germline V gene data show CDR1 as GTSNPN and CDR2 as SVGIG (reference sequence). V lost 4 bases, J lost 2 bases, and 10 bases lay in between. The CDR3 covers 13 residues. The CDR3 DNA reads as TGTGCCTGGACTTCTAGACCCACAGATACGCAGTATTTT. Its protein product is CAWTSRPTDTQYF.

This clonotype was recorded a few times. The chain recombines TRBV20-1 with TRBJ2-3, with 14 bases that match TRBD2. Germline values: CDR1 DFQATT, CDR2 SNEGSKA (reference sequence). The CDR3 is made up of 16 amino acids. The CDR3 loop reads CRGLAGAGSWSDTQYF. The CDR3 DNA reads TGCAGGGGACTAGCGGGGGCAGGGTCATGGTCAGATACGCAGTATTTT.

The gene calls are TRBV20-1 and TRBJ2-3; perhaps TRBD2 as D (6 bases). The CDR3 runs to 16 residues. CDR1 is DFQATT and CDR2 is SNEGSKA in the germline V gene (reference sequence). Trimming removed 5 bases at V and 2 bases at J, with 20 bases between. The CDR3 loop reads CSARTPFSGATDTQYF. In DNA, the CDR3 is TGCAGTGCTCGTACCCCCTTTAGCGGAGCCACAGATACGCAGTATTTT.

This clonotype was seen only once. V usage is TRBV2 and J usage is TRBJ1-5; D unresolved. The V gene's germline CDR1 is SNHLY and CDR2 FYNNEI. This CDR3 spans 14 amino acids. The V end lost 3 bases, the J end lost 0 bases, and 6 bases lay between the germline ends. CDR3 in DNA: TGTGCCAGCAGTGATGCCTATAGCAATCAGCCCCAGCATTTT. This encodes CASSDAYSNQPQHF.

This clonotype was observed once. V usage is TRBV6-1 and J usage is TRBJ1-6, with 9 bases fitting TRBD1. J gave up 8 bases and V 4 bases, and 0 bases lay outside the gene matches. The CDR3 covers 13 residues. Per the germline V gene, CDR1 is MNHNS and CDR2 is SASEGT. CDR3 residues: CASSGTGDSPLHF. The CDR3, as DNA: TGTGCCAGCAGTGGGACAGGGGATTCACCCCTCCACTTT.

Here the CDR3 reads CSATIIAGGNNEQFF. The CDR3, as DNA: TGCAGTGCTACTATAATAGCGGGAGGAAACAATGAGCAGTTCTTC. The genes are TRBV20-1 and TRBJ2-1; the match to TRBD2 covers 10 bases. This CDR3 contains 15 residues. V lost 4 bases, J lost 5 bases, and 8 bases stayed unmatched. Per the germline V gene, CDR1 is DFQATT and CDR2 is SNEGSKA (reference sequence).

This clonotype has only one observation. The J gene is TRBJ2-2, the V gene TRBV6-2 or TRBV6-3; D is undetermined. Germline V lookup: CDR1 MNHEY, CDR2 SVGEGT. The CDR3 totals 16 residues. V lost 2 bases to trimming and J lost 1 base, with 11 bases between them. CDR3 nucleotides: TGTGCCAGCAGTTACGATACTCCGGGGAACACCGGGGAGCTGTTTTTT. Residues: CASSYDTPGNTGELFF.

CDR3 region: CSARAPTANTGELFF. The DNA for the CDR3 is TGCAGTGCTAGAGCCCCAACAGCGAACACCGGGGAGCTGTTTTTT. The chain is built from TRBV20-1 and TRBJ2-2; D is unclear. Germline V gene data show CDR1 as DFQATT and CDR2 as SNEGSKA (reference sequence). V was clipped by 1 base and J by 0 bases, with 9 bases between them. The CDR3 has 15 residues.

The gene calls are TRBV15 and TRBJ1-2; TRBD1 aligns across 9 bases. With V trimmed by 2 bases and J by 8 bases, 6 bases remained unmatched. CDR3 size: 14 residues. Germline assignment: CDR1 LNHNV and CDR2 YYDKDF (reference sequence). CDR3 DNA sequence: TGTGCCACCAGCAGATCCGGGACAGGGAGGGGCTACACCTTC. Its translation is CATSRSGTGRGYTF.

The sample holds one count of this clonotype. J is TRBJ2-3 and V is TRBV7-9; no definite D call. The CDR3 is made up of 14 amino acids. CDR1 is SEHNR, CDR2 FQNEAQ, per germline (reference sequence). V gave up 4 bases and J gave up 4 bases, with 12 bases separating them. CDR3 DNA sequence: TGTGCCAGCAGCTCTCCCCGGTCGGCAGATACGCAGTATTTT. Its protein is CASSSPRSADTQYF.

The chain couples TRBV19 to TRBJ1-2; TRBD1 aligns across 7 bases. The CDR3 runs to 12 residues. Germline lookup yields CDR1 LNHDA and CDR2 SQIVND (reference sequence). V lost 6 bases and J lost 3; bases outside the gene matches: 1. The CDR3: CASSGTDYGYTF. CDR3 coding DNA: TGTGCCAGTAGCGGGACAGACTATGGCTACACCTTC.

The rearrangement joins TRBV20-1 to TRBJ2-7; D perhaps matches TRBD1 (5 bases). V was cut by 0 bases and J by 0 bases, with 9 bases left in between. Germline CDR1 reads DFQATT; CDR2 reads SNEGSKA (reference sequence). This CDR3 is 14 amino acids long. The CDR3 is CSARDGGASYEQYF. In DNA, the CDR3 is TGCAGTGCTAGAGATGGTGGGGCCTCCTACGAGCAGTACTTC.

V gene TRBV28 combines with J gene TRBJ1-5; D remains ambiguous. Trimming stripped 2 bases from V and 3 bases from J, with 17 bases between. The CDR3 runs 17 residues. Germline-derived CDR1 and CDR2 are MDHEN and SYDVKM. In DNA form, the CDR3 reads TGTGCCAGCAGTTTAAACGTTTGGAGAGAACCCAATCAGCCCCAGCATTTT. This encodes CASSLNVWREPNQPQHF.

This rearrangement joins TRBV10-3 to TRBJ2-2, with no clear D. The CDR3 is made up of 16 amino acids. Trimming stripped 0 bases from V and 1 base from J, with 9 bases between. Per germline, CDR1 ENHRY and CDR2 SYGVKD. CDR3 nucleotides: TGTGCCATCAGTGAGTCCCCTCCCCAGAACACCGGGGAGCTGTTTTTT. Its translation is CAISESPPQNTGELFF.

The sample holds a few counts of this clonotype. V usage is TRBV6-5 and J usage is TRBJ1-6; D unclear. CDR1 MNHEY and CDR2 SVGAGI come from the germline V gene. The germline V and J ends were trimmed by 2 bases and 9 bases, with 8 bases remaining between them. The CDR3 has 13 amino acids. CDR3: CASSYQWFSPLHF. Here the CDR3 DNA reads TGTGCCAGCAGTTACCAGTGGTTTTCACCCCTCCACTTT.

This clonotype was recorded a few times. The chain has TRBV20-1 and TRBJ2-1; 8 bases are a match to TRBD2. The CDR3 is 15 amino acids. CDR1 and CDR2 from the germline V gene are DFQATT and SNEGSKA (reference sequence). V was pared by 3 bases and J by 8 bases, with 12 bases of the junction left unmatched. The DNA for the CDR3 is TGCAGTGCTAGTCTGAGACTAGCGAGTCTCGATGAGCAGTTCTTC. It yields the protein CSASLRLASLDEQFF.

This clonotype has just a few counts. The CDR3 bases are TGTGCCAGCATTCGAGGGGGCGCAGATACGCAGTATTTT. As protein: CASIRGGADTQYF. This chain connects TRBV27 to TRBJ2-3; 7 bases fit TRBD1. The CDR3 spans 13 residues. Germline CDR1 reads MNHEY; CDR2 reads SMNVEV (reference sequence). V shed 7 bases and J 4 bases; nucleotides not matched to a gene: 5.

The chain is built from TRBV20-1 and TRBJ1-6; TRBD1 matches 8 bases. Germline V lookup: CDR1 DFQATT, CDR2 SNEGSKA (reference sequence). There are 14 residues in the CDR3. The CDR3 nucleotides read TGCAGCACTCCGGGACAGGCGGTAAATTCACCCCTCCACTTT. Its translation: CSTPGQAVNSPLHF.